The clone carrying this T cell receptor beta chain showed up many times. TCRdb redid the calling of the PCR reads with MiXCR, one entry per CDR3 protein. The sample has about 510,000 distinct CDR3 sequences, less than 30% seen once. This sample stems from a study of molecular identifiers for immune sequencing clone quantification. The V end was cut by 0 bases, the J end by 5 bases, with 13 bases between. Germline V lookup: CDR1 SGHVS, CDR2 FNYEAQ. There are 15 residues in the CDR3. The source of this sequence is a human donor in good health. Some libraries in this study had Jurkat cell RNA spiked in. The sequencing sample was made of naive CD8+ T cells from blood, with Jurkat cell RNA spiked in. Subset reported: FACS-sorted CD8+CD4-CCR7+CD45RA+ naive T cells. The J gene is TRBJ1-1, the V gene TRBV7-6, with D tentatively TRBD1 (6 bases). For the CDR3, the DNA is TGTGCCAGCAGCTTAGCATCAGGGGTTGGGACTGAAGCTTTCTTT. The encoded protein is CASSLASGVGTEAFF. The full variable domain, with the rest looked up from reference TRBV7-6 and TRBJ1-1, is GAGVSQSPRYKVTKRGQDVALRCDPISGHVSLYWYRQALGQGPEFLTYFNYEAQQDKSGLPNDRFSAERPEGSISTLTIQRTEQRDSAMYRCASSLASGVGTEAFFGQGTRLTVV.